Shown below are 17 T cell receptor beta chains from a single sample sequenced in a study of cytomegalovirus exposure and HLA in healthy donors. Assay: immunoSEQ multiplex PCR; the TCRdb copy retains only in-frame clones and omits some. The sample yields hundreds of thousands of clones, around 86% seen once. Sequenced: PBMCs. The receptors here all came from a woman aged 25-40 years in good health and CMV-seropositive.

This clone turned up a few times. The rearrangement joins TRBV29-1 to TRBJ1-2; D call uncertain. The CDR3 totals 13 residues. The V and J ends lost 6 bases and 3 bases respectively, with 14 bases between them. Germline CDR1 reads SQVTM; CDR2 reads ANQGSEA. CDR3 amino acids: CSVVMPRDYGYTF. CDR3 sequence (DNA): TGCAGCGTCGTGATGCCACGGGACTATGGCTACACCTTC.

This chain joins TRBV6-6 and TRBJ2-4; D is perhaps TRBD1 (5 bases). V lost 8 bases and J 8 bases, leaving 25 bases between the germline ends. Germline lookup yields CDR1 MNHNY and CDR2 SVGAGI (reference sequence). The CDR3 has 16 amino acids. This chain's CDR3 is CASGGSQGFGMDIQYF. CDR3 nucleotides: TGTGCCAGCGGTGGCAGCCAGGGATTCGGAATGGACATTCAGTACTTC.

Only one count was recorded for this clone. The genes are TRBV19 and TRBJ2-3; TRBD1 aligns across 10 bases. The J segment lost 6 bases and the V segment lost 10 bases, leaving 7 bases of the junction unmatched. This CDR3 spans 13 amino acids. Germline V CDR1 and CDR2: LNHDA, SQIVND (reference sequence). CDR3 in amino acids: CAIRDRGTDTQYF. The CDR3, as DNA: TGTGCCATCCGGGACAGGGGTACTGATACGCAGTATTTT. The whole variable domain, filled in from reference TRBV19 and TRBJ2-3, reads DGGITQSPKYLFRKEGQNVTLSCEQNLNHDAMYWYRQDPGQGLRLIYYSQIVNDFQKGDIAEGYSVSREKKESFPLTVTSAQKNPTAFYLCAIRDRGTDTQYFGPGTRLTVL.

This chain joins TRBV10-1 and TRBJ2-1; TRBD2 agrees at 7 bases. The CDR3 is 18 residues long. Germline CDR1 and CDR2: WNHNN and SYGVQD (reference sequence). The ends lost 6 bases at V and 1 base at J; junction bases unmatched: 15. This chain's CDR3 is CASSKGAGMIGSYNEQFF. The DNA of the CDR3 is TGCGCCAGCAGCAAAGGAGCGGGAATGATCGGGTCCTACAATGAGCAGTTCTTC.

This clone occurred a few times. V is TRBV6-5 and J is TRBJ1-2; 8 bases match TRBD1. This CDR3 contains 12 residues. The germline CDR1 and CDR2 sequences are MNHEY and SVGAGI. V lost 8 bases to trimming and J lost 8 bases; unmatched junction nucleotides: 7. The CDR3 nucleotides are TGTGCCAGCCAAGGACAGGGACGAGGCTACACCTTC. This encodes CASQGQGRGYTF.

This clone has a single count. The rearrangement uses TRBV2 and TRBJ2-6, with D maybe TRBD1 (5 bases). With 7 bases removed from V and 1 base from J, the gap between germline ends came to 14 bases. Germline V gene sequence: CDR1 SNHLY, CDR2 FYNNEI. The CDR3 has 16 amino acids. The CDR3 spells CASTAGLVSGANVLTF. CDR3 nucleotides: TGTGCCAGCACGGCAGGGTTAGTTTCTGGGGCCAACGTCCTGACTTTC.

The chain uses TRBV7-3 and TRBJ2-1, with 11 bases fitting TRBD2. V shed 5 bases and J 6 bases; nucleotides not matched to a gene: 6. Germline CDR1 reads SGHTA; CDR2 reads FQGTGA. The CDR3 length is 15 residues. CDR3 coding DNA: TGTGCCAGCAGCCCCGGGACTAGCGGCCTCAATGAGCAGTTCTTC. It encodes CASSPGTSGLNEQFF.

V and J are TRBV19 and TRBJ1-1; D gene ambiguous. V was cut by 4 bases and J by 1 base, with 10 bases left in between. CDR1 and CDR2 from the germline V gene are LNHDA and SQIVND (reference sequence). CDR3 length: 14 residues. CDR3 in amino acids: CASSTPDWNTEAFF. The CDR3 DNA sequence: TGTGCCAGTAGTACCCCGGACTGGAACACTGAAGCTTTCTTT.

The chain joins TRBV28 to TRBJ2-2; D is perhaps TRBD2 (6 bases). Between the trimmed V and J ends, which lost 11 bases and 4 bases, there was a span of 17 bases. The CDR3 is 14 amino acids. CDR1 is MDHEN, CDR2 SYDVKM, per germline. CDR3 coding DNA: TGTGCCTCAAGATCCGGGGGAAGCACCGGGGAGCTGTTTTTT. Amino acids: CASRSGGSTGELFF.

This clone appeared once. J is TRBJ2-7 and V is TRBV25-1; TRBD1 matches 9 bases. The CDR3 covers 16 residues. Looked up from germline, CDR1 is MGHDK and CDR2 is SYGVNS. Trimming removed 4 bases from V and 3 bases from J; junction bases left unmatched: 10. CDR3 nucleotide sequence: TGTGCCAGCAGTGGGGGACAGGGATGGTTGAGCTACGAGCAGTACTTC. Translation: CASSGGQGWLSYEQYF.

The genes are TRBV13 and TRBJ1-2; 8 bases are a match to TRBD1. CDR3 length equals 17 residues. Per the germline V gene, CDR1 is PRHDT and CDR2 is FYEKMQ (reference sequence). Unmatched junction bases numbered 13, after V lost 3 bases and J lost 4 bases. The CDR3 spells CASSFGVTGGRSYGYTF. For the CDR3, the DNA is TGTGCCAGCAGCTTTGGGGTTACAGGGGGACGGAGCTATGGCTACACCTTC.

The chain combines TRBV27 with TRBJ1-2; the D gene is possibly TRBD1 (6 bases). The CDR3 sequence is 14 residues long. The V and J ends lost 5 bases and 5 bases respectively, with 15 bases between them. Germline lookup yields CDR1 MNHEY and CDR2 SMNVEV (reference sequence). Written as DNA, the CDR3 is TGTGCCAGCAGTCGTTCGGGGGGGGCATATGGCTACACCTTC. Translating gives CASSRSGGAYGYTF.

The chain links TRBV28 to TRBJ2-7, with a weak D call TRBD1 (7 bases). This CDR3 has 15 residues. CDR1 and CDR2 (germline): MDHEN, SYDVKM. V gave up 2 bases and J gave up 6 bases, with 17 bases separating them. CDR3 region: CASSLRRGQLIEQYF. The CDR3 nucleotides read TGTGCCAGCAGTTTACGGAGGGGGCAGTTAATCGAGCAGTACTTC. Looking up the rest from reference TRBV28 and TRBJ2-7 gives the full variable domain: DVKVTQSSRYLVKRTGEKVFLECVQDMDHENMFWYRQDPGLGLRLIYFSYDVKMKEKGDIPEGYSVSREKKERFSLILESASTNQTSMYLCASSLRRGQLIEQYFGPGTRLTVT.

The genes are TRBV5-4 and TRBJ1-2; the match to TRBD1 covers 9 bases. With 5 bases clipped from V and 5 bases from J, the junction kept 7 bases outside the gene matches. CDR3 length: 14 amino acids. Germline V gives CDR1 SGHNT, CDR2 YYREEE (reference sequence). This chain's CDR3 is CASSSRQGEYGYTF. In nucleotides, the CDR3 is TGTGCCAGCAGTTCGAGACAGGGGGAGTATGGCTACACCTTC.

This chain connects TRBV30 to TRBJ2-5; 7 nucleotides line up with TRBD1. The CDR3 is 14 amino acids. Germline V gene data show CDR1 as GTSNPN and CDR2 as SVGIG (reference sequence). V trimming: 3 bases; J trimming: 2 bases; junction bases outside the gene matches: 6. The CDR3 DNA sequence: TGTGCCTGGAGGACAGGGAAACGACAAGAGACCCAGTACTTC. Protein sequence: CAWRTGKRQETQYF.

J is TRBJ1-2 and V is TRBV5-1; 9 positions match TRBD1. The germline V gene has CDR1 SGHRS and CDR2 YFSETQ. Unmatched junction bases numbered 10, after V lost 4 bases and J lost 6 bases. The CDR3 has 15 amino acids. The CDR3 sequence is CASSPAQGALDGYTF. For the CDR3, the DNA is TGCGCCAGCAGCCCTGCACAGGGGGCGCTTGATGGCTACACCTTC.

The chain combines TRBV29-1 with TRBJ2-2, with 7 bases matching TRBD1. V lost 4 bases, J lost 4 bases, and 12 bases stayed unmatched. There are 16 residues in the CDR3. CDR1 is SQVTM, CDR2 ANQGSEA, per germline. The chain's CDR3 is CSVGGRQGPVTGELFF. CDR3 nucleotides: TGCAGCGTTGGGGGGAGACAGGGTCCAGTCACCGGGGAGCTGTTTTTT.